Listed below are T cell receptor beta chains from one sample, sequenced in a study of patients and donors after allogeneic stem cell transplantation. TCRdb fed the RT-PCR reads into MiXCR, producing one record per CDR3 protein. The sample includes about 89,000 distinct CDR3 sequences, around 46% seen only once; the top ten take approximately 60%. Sequencing was performed on blood, either unsorted or a sorted T cell fraction (not recorded which). Receptors were obtained from a human donor who was either an allogeneic HSCT recipient or a stem cell or donor lymphocyte infusion donor (not recorded which). It is not recorded whose cells these are; they may come from a transplant donor. The CDR3 runs from the conserved cysteine through the conserved F or W. The D gene is left open where the match is weak. Size tells how often a clone was seen (once, few, many) or the class of an expanded clone, and some rows leave it out.

D,size,V,J,CDR3,DNA
-,once,TRBV27,TRBJ2-7,CASSLLPGGTSEQYF,TGTGCCAGCAGTTTATTGCCAGGAGGCACATCCGAGCAGTACTTC
-,few,TRBV6-5,TRBJ1-1,CASLVTEVGTEAFF,TGTGCCAGCCTAGTTACGGAGGTTGGTACTGAAGCTTTCTTT
-,-,TRBV20-1,TRBJ1-1,CSATSGHGTEAFF,TGCAGTGCCACCTCAGGGCACGGCACTGAAGCTTTCTTT
TRBD1,-,TRBV14,TRBJ1-2,CASSRNPRTGGGYTF,TGTGCCAGCAGCCGTAACCCCCGGACAGGGGGCGGCTACACCTTC
-,few,TRBV27,TRBJ1-1,CASSFSWGETEAFF,TGTGCCAGCAGTTTTTCGTGGGGGGAGACTGAAGCTTTCTTT
-,-,TRBV19,TRBJ1-4,CASSRDVGEKLFF,TGTGCCAGTAGCCGGGATGTAGGTGAAAAACTGTTTTTT
-,-,TRBV3-1,TRBJ2-1,CASSQDLGQRFNEQFF,TGTGCCAGCAGCCAAGATCTTGGGCAGCGGTTCAATGAGCAGTTCTTC
-,-,TRBV25-1,TRBJ1-1,CASSVRGMNTEAFF,TGTGCCAGCAGTGTCAGGGGTATGAACACTGAAGCTTTCTTT
-,-,TRBV15,TRBJ2-3,CATSRDQVSQTQYF,TGTGCCACCAGCAGAGATCAGGTCTCTCAAACGCAGTATTTT
TRBD1,-,TRBV29-1,TRBJ1-1,CSVRTDRDYSLNTEAFF,TGCAGCGTTAGAACGGACAGGGACTACTCTCTGAACACTGAAGCTTTCTTT
-,-,TRBV20-1,TRBJ1-1,CSAVRRESEAFF,TGCAGTGCCGTACGCAGGGAAAGTGAAGCTTTCTTT
-,-,TRBV7-2,TRBJ1-5,CASSLVGLRANQPQHF,TGTGCCAGCAGCTTAGTGGGTTTGAGGGCCAATCAGCCCCAGCATTTT
-,few,TRBV7-9,TRBJ1-4,CASTFPGQNEKLFF,TGTGCCAGCACCTTCCCGGGTCAGAATGAAAAACTGTTTTTT
-,-,TRBV6-6,TRBJ1-4,CASSHRVLRANEKLFF,TGTGCCAGCAGTCACAGGGTGTTACGAGCTAATGAAAAACTGTTTTTT
-,-,TRBV4-3,TRBJ1-4,CASSQDAAGRLATNEKLFF,TGCGCCAGCAGCCAAGACGCGGCAGGGAGGCTCGCAACTAATGAAAAACTGTTTTTT
-,few,TRBV7-2,TRBJ1-2,CASSLEIRGYTF,TGTGCCAGCAGCTTAGAGATCCGGGGCTACACCTTC
-,-,TRBV12-3/TRBV12-4,TRBJ1-5,CASSGASGLAVQPQHF,TGTGCCAGCAGCGGGGCGTCCGGGCTTGCAGTTCAGCCCCAGCATTTT
TRBD2,-,TRBV18,TRBJ2-3,CASSRDPGLNTDTQYF,TGTGCCAGCTCGCGTGACCCGGGACTAAACACAGATACGCAGTATTTT